Below, 8 T cell receptor beta chains from the same sample are listed, as sequenced in a study of T cells in Graves' hyperthyroidism and ophthalmopathy. Amplified TCR beta CDR3 regions came from RNA transcripts. Initially, a first-round RT-PCR of the TCR CDR3 employed the HTBI primer set. TCRdb used MiXCR to reprocess the multiplex PCR reads, holding one entry per CDR3 protein. The sample contains about 59,000 distinct CDR3 sequences, roughly 50% of which appear only once. Sequencing used blood. The receptors stem from a woman aged 55 to 70 with Graves' ophthalmopathy.

This clonotype appeared a single time. V and J are TRBV3-1 and TRBJ1-6, with a weak D call TRBD1 (5 bases). V lost 4 bases and J lost 10, with 11 bases in between. The CDR3 consists of 13 residues. In germline, CDR1 is LGHDT, CDR2 YNNKEL (reference sequence). The CDR3 sequence is CASSPQGGSPLHF. DNA for the CDR3: TGTGCCAGCAGCCCCCAGGGAGGCTCACCCCTCCACTTT.

The chain carries TRBV5-1 and TRBJ2-1, with D maybe TRBD1 (6 bases). With the DNA end fitting TRBJ2-7 better, the J assignment may be wrong. The CDR3 contains 13 residues. The V gene's germline CDR1 is SGHRS and CDR2 YFSETQ. The DNA of the CDR3 is TGCGCCAGCAGCTTGCAGGGGTACGATGAGCAGTACTTC. This translates into CASSLQGYDEQYF.

This sequence joins TRBV7-2 and TRBJ1-4; perhaps TRBD1 as D (5 bases). Germline lookup yields CDR1 SGHTA and CDR2 FQGNSA. V dropped 5 bases and J dropped 0 bases, with 7 bases sitting between them. The CDR3 is 14 amino acids. Written as DNA, the CDR3 is TGTGCCAGCAGCCGGGGGTCAACTAATGAAAAACTGTTTTTT. Amino acids: CASSRGSTNEKLFF.

Notes on this clonotype: One end of the junction fails to match germline, which may point to a read error. The chain joins TRBV14 to TRBJ2-3; D is ambiguous. CDR1 and CDR2 from the germline V gene are SGHDN and FVKESK. This CDR3 is built from 15 residues. DNA of the CDR3: TGTGCCAGCGGCCAAGATGTTCGCAGCACAGATACGCAGTATTTT. Its translation is CASGQDVRSTDTQYF.

Worth noting for this clonotype: A much bigger clone sits one base away, suggesting this may be a read error. J is TRBJ2-7 and V is TRBV28; 10 bases line up with TRBD2. The germline CDR1 and CDR2 sequences are MDHEN and SYDVKM. J lost 7 bases, V lost 6 bases, and 12 bases had no gene match. CDR3 length equals 15 residues. The CDR3 coding sequence is TGTGCCAGCAGGGGGGCAGCGGGAGGGTTCAATGAGCAGTACTTC. Encoded protein: CASRGAAGGFNEQYF.

There are many counts of this clonotype. The chain couples TRBV7-9 to TRBJ2-7; D ambiguous. From germline, CDR1 is SEHNR and CDR2 FQNEAQ (reference sequence). V gave up 0 bases and J gave up 2 bases, with 14 bases separating them. The length of the CDR3 is 16 residues. In DNA, the CDR3 is TGTGCCAGCAGCTTAGCAGGTCAGTCCTCTCCCTACGAGCAGTACTTC. Translated: CASSLAGQSSPYEQYF.

This chain links TRBV19 with TRBJ2-1, with 11 bases identical to TRBD2. Trimming took 5 bases from V and 10 from J; bases not matched to a gene: 4. Germline V lookup: CDR1 LNHDA, CDR2 SQIVND (reference sequence). The CDR3 length is 13 residues. The CDR3 DNA reads TGTGCCAGTAGTCGATCTAGCGGGAGGGAGCAGTTCTTC. Protein sequence: CASSRSSGREQFF.

This clonotype was detected ten times or more. The chain recombines TRBV14 with TRBJ1-2, with D tentatively TRBD1 (6 bases). This CDR3 is built from 14 residues. Germline values: CDR1 SGHDN, CDR2 FVKESK. Trimming pared 1 base from V and 4 bases from J, leaving 10 bases between. The CDR3: CASSQGQVTYGYTF. CDR3 sequence (DNA): TGTGCCAGCAGCCAAGGACAGGTCACCTATGGCTACACCTTC.